This section outlines one T cell receptor (beta chain) sequence together with its context. Its target is unknown. Hyperthyroidism patients, all newly diagnosed, had under 2 months' duration and ages of 18 to 65. Patients with other autoimmune diseases, uncontrolled infections, pregnancy or lactation were excluded. These data belong to a study of Graves' ophthalmopathy and Graves' hyperthyroidism. Study information: A follow-up of 18 months without ophthalmopathy meant that hyperthyroidism was stable. Overall study findings and caveats: The model's prediction of ophthalmopathy progression had about 70% sensitivity and around 72% specificity.

Transcripts of RNA were the source for amplifying TCR beta CDR3 regions. HTBI-primed first-round RT-PCR preceded second-round multiplex PCR. Each CDR3 protein gets one entry after TCRdb re-called the multiplex PCR reads with MiXCR. Counted here are about 500,000 distinct CDR3 sequences, under 40% occurring once; the ten biggest clones make up less than 4.5%. The source is an adult man with Graves' hyperthyroidism. Sequencing was performed on peripheral blood or thyroid tissue (not recorded which).

The CDR3 sequence: CATSDHHRYEQFF. The CDR3 DNA is TGTGCCACCAGTGATCACCATCGCTATGAGCAGTTCTTC. The chain is built from TRBV24-1 and TRBJ2-1, with D unclear. The CDR3 contains 13 residues. Trimming took off 3 bases at V and 8 bases at J, with 10 bases between the two ends. Germline values: CDR1 KGHDR, CDR2 SFDVKD.